Listed below are T cell receptor beta chains from one sample, sequenced in a study of cytomegalovirus exposure and HLA in healthy donors. Profiling relied on immunoSEQ multiplex PCR, and the TCRdb table lists in-frame clones only, not all of them. This table has fewer than 45,000 clones, approximately 76% appearing once. The sample was PBMCs. The receptors were sampled from a woman aged 25 to 39 in good health and CMV-seropositive. The CDR3 runs from the conserved cysteine through the conserved F or W. Fields, in order: clone size, D gene, J gene, V gene, CDR3 length, CDR3 DNA, CDR3 protein. A D gene is named only where the DNA matches it firmly. Rows give clone size only sometimes, using once, few, many, or a class for an expanded clone.

. . TRBJ2-5 TRBV2 18 TGTGCCAGCAGTGATGGTGGGGGAGCGGGCCTAAGGAAAGAGACCCAGTACTTC CASSDGGGAGLRKETQYF
. . TRBJ2-2 TRBV7-3 17 TGTGCCAGCAGCTTAACGTTAGGCGGGGGCGCCAGGGGGGAGCTGTTTTTT CASSLTLGGGARGELFF
once . TRBJ1-2 TRBV28 13 TGTGCCAGCACCCGAAGGGGTGGCTATGGCTACACCTTC CASTRRGGYGYTF
. TRBD2 TRBJ2-5 TRBV7-2 15 TGTGCCAGCAGCTTAGCGCTGGGGGGGGGAGAGACCCAGTACTTC CASSLALGGGETQYF
. . TRBJ1-1 TRBV19 14 TGTGCCAGTAGTATAGACCGGACAGACCTTGAAGCTTTCTTT CASSIDRTDLEAFF
few . TRBJ1-2 TRBV7-9 16 TGTGCCAGCAGCCTTTGGACAAAAGAAACTAACTATGGCTACACCTTC CASSLWTKETNYGYTF
. TRBD2 TRBJ2-3 TRBV6-4 16 TGTGCCAGCAGTGAAGCTGGGACTAGCGGGAAAGATACGCAGTATTTT CASSEAGTSGKDTQYF
. TRBD1 TRBJ1-2 TRBV5-1 16 TGCGCCAGCAGCTTGATTACTGCCGGGACAGCCTATGGCTACCCCTTC CASSLITAGTAYGYPF
. TRBD2 TRBJ2-3 TRBV9 15 TGTGCCAGCAGCGTAGCTAGCGGGGGCACAGATACGCAGTATTTT CASSVASGGTDTQYF
. . TRBJ1-1 TRBV11-2 14 TGTGCCAGCAGCTTAATTCCGGGGAACACTGAAGCTTTCTTT CASSLIPGNTEAFF
. . TRBJ1-3 TRBV2 12 TGTGCAGTAGGCCAGGGGGGAAACACCATATATTTT CAVGQGGNTIYF
few . TRBJ1-5 TRBV25-1 16 TGTGCCAGCAGTGAATGGGGACACTCCTCGTCCCAGCCCCAGCATTTT CASSEWGHSSSQPQHF
few TRBD1 TRBJ2-7 TRBV7-2 14 TGTGCCAGCAGCTTAATCAGGGGGCTCTACGAGCAGTACTTC CASSLIRGLYEQYF
. TRBD2 TRBJ2-1 TRBV7-2 16 TGTGCCAGCAGCTTAGTAGCGGGAGGGGTCTACAATGAGCAGTTCTTC CASSLVAGGVYNEQFF
. . TRBJ1-6 TRBV30 13 TGTGCCTGGAGTGTAAATAATAATTCACCCCTCCACTTT CAWSVNNNSPLHF
. . TRBJ1-6 TRBV29-1 13 TGCAGCGCCGAGCCACCTTGGAATTCACCCCTCCACTTT CSAEPPWNSPLHF
. . TRBJ1-2 TRBV28 10 TGTGCCAGTTATAACTATGGCTACACCTTC CASYNYGYTF
. . TRBJ1-4 TRBV27 17 TGTGCCAGCAGTCCGACCCGGCGACAGCTTTTGAATGAAAAACTGTTTTTT CASSPTRRQLLNEKLFF
. TRBD1 TRBJ2-3 TRBV7-8 18 TGTGCCAGCAGCTTAGCCGCCGGGGCAGGGGGTAGCACAGATACGCAGTATTTT CASSLAAGAGGSTDTQYF
. TRBD1 TRBJ2-7 TRBV7-9 15 TGTGCCAGCAGCCGACTTGACAGGGGAGGCGGCGAGCAGTACTTC CASSRLDRGGGEQYF
. . TRBJ1-4 TRBV5-4 15 TGTGCCAGCAGCTTGAAGGGGGTGGACGGTGAAAAACTGTTTTTT CASSLKGVDGEKLFF
. . TRBJ2-7 TRBV20-1 11 TGCAGTGCTCCCGATCCCTACGAGCAGTACTTC CSAPDPYEQYF
. . TRBJ1-1 TRBV12-5 15 TGTGCTAGTGGTTTGGCGCAGTCCTTGAACACTGAAGCTTTCTTT CASGLAQSLNTEAFF
. . TRBJ1-5 TRBV5-5 15 TGTGCCAGCAGCCTCGACATCTCCCCCAATCAGCCCCAGCATTTT CASSLDISPNQPQHF
. . TRBJ2-5 TRBV7-9 16 TGTTCCAGCAGCTTAGATGGGGGCTTAACGCTGGGGACCCAGTACTTC CSSSLDGGLTLGTQYF
few TRBD1 TRBJ2-7 TRBV27 15 TGTGCCAGCAGTTTAAGGGGGACAGGGTGGTACGAGCAGTACTTC CASSLRGTGWYEQYF
. TRBD1 TRBJ1-1 TRBV5-6 14 TGTGCCAGCAGCCAACGGGACAGGTGGGCTGAAGCTCTCTTT CASSQRDRWAEALF